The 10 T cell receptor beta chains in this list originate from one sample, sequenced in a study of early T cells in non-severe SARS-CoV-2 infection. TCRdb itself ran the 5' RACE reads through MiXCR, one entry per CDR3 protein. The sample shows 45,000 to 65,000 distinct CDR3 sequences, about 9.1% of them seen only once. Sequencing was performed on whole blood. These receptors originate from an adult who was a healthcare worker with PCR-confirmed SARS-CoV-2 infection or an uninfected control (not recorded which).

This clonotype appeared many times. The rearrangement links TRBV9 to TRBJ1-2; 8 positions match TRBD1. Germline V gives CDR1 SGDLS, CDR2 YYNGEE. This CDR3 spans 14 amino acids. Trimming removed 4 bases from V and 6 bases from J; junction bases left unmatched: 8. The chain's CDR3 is CASSRTTGGDGYTF. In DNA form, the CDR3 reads TGTGCCAGCAGCCGAACTACAGGGGGAGATGGCTACACCTTC.

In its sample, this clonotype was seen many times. CDR3 sequence: CATGQGWERSQPQHF. The CDR3 region has the DNA TGTGCCACGGGACAGGGATGGGAGAGAAGTCAGCCCCAGCATTTT. The rearrangement uses TRBV19 and TRBJ1-5; 9 positions agree with TRBD1. The CDR3 sequence is 15 residues long. The V gene's germline CDR1 is LNHDA and CDR2 SQIVND (reference sequence). V lost 10 bases and J lost 6; bases outside the gene matches: 13.

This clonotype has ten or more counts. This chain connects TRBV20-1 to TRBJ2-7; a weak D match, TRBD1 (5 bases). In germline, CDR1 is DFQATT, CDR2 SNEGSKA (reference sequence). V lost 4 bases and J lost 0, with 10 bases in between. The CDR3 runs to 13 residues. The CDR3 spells CSAILQDSYEQYF. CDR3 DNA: TGCAGTGCTATCTTACAGGACTCCTACGAGCAGTACTTC.

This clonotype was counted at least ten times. CDR3 amino acids: CASSRGAGSYEQYF. The CDR3 nucleotides are TGTGCCAGCTCACGAGGAGCGGGCTCCTACGAGCAGTACTTC. V is TRBV18 and J is TRBJ2-7; a weak D match, TRBD2 (6 bases). With 4 bases removed from V and 0 bases from J, the gap between germline ends came to 10 bases. This CDR3 has 14 residues. Germline V CDR1 and CDR2: KGHSH, LQKENI.

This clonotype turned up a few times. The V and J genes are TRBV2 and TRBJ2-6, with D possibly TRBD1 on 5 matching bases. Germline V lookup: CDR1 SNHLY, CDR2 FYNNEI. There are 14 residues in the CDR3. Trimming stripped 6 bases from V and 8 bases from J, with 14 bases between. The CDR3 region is CASRNLRATNVLTF. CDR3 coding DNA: TGTGCCAGCAGAAACCTCAGGGCCACCAACGTCCTGACTTTC.

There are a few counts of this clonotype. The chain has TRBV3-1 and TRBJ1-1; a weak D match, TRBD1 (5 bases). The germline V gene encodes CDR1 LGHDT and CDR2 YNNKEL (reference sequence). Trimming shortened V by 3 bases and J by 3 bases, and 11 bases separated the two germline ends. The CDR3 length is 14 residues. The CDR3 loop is CASSQGGEDTEAFF. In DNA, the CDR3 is TGTGCCAGCAGCCAGGGGGGGGAGGACACTGAAGCTTTCTTT.

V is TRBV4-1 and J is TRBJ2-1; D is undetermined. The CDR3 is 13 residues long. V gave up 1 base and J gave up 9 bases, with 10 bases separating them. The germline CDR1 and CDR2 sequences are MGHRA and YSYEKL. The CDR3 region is CASSQVDSIEQFF. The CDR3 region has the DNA TGCGCCAGCAGCCAAGTAGATAGCATTGAGCAGTTCTTC.

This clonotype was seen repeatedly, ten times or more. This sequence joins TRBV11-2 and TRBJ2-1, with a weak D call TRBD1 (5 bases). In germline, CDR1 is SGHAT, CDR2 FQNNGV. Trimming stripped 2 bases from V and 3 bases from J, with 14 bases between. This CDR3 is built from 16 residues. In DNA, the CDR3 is TGTGCCAGCAGCTTAAAGGGCCCGACAGACTACAATGAGCAGTTCTTC. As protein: CASSLKGPTDYNEQFF.

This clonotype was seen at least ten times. The CDR3: CSARDREAASYNEQFF. For the CDR3, the DNA is TGCAGTGCTAGAGATCGGGAAGCGGCCTCCTACAATGAGCAGTTCTTC. The chain combines TRBV20-1 with TRBJ2-1; a possible D gene is TRBD2 (5 bases). The CDR3 is 16 residues long. Germline-derived CDR1 and CDR2 are DFQATT and SNEGSKA (reference sequence). With 0 bases removed from V and 0 bases from J, the gap between germline ends came to 12 bases.

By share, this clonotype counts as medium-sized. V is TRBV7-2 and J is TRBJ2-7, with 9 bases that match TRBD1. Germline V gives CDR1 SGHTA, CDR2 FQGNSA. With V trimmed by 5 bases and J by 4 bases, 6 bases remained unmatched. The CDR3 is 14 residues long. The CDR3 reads CASSLGGQGYEQYF. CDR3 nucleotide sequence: TGTGCCAGCAGCCTAGGGGGACAGGGATACGAGCAGTACTTC. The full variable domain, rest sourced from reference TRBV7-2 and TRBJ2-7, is GAGVSQSPSNKVTEKGKDVELRCDPISGHTALYWYRQSLGQGLEFLIYFQGNSAPDKSGLPSDRFSAERTGGSVSTLTIQRTQQEDSAVYLCASSLGGQGYEQYFGPGTRLTVT.